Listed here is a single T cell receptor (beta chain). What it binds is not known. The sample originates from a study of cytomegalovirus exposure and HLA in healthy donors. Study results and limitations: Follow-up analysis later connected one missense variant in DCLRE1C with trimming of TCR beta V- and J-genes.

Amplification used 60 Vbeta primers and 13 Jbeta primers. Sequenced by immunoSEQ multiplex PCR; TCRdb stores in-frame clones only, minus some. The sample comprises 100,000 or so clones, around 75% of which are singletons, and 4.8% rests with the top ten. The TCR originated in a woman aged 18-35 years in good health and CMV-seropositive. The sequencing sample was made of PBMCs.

The DNA for the CDR3 is TGTGCCAGCAGCTTATGGCTAGCGGGTAACAATGAGCAGTTCTTC. It specifies CASSLWLAGNNEQFF. The chain uses TRBV7-6 and TRBJ2-1, with 8 bases lining up with TRBD2. This CDR3 is built from 15 residues. Per germline, CDR1 SGHVS and CDR2 FNYEAQ. The junction had 5 bases not matched to a gene; V was cut back by 2 bases and J by 5 bases. Together with reference TRBV7-6 and TRBJ2-1, the CDR3 gives the full variable domain: GAGVSQSPRYKVTKRGQDVALRCDPISGHVSLYWYRQALGQGPEFLTYFNYEAQQDKSGLPNDRFSAERPEGSISTLTIQRTEQRDSAMYRCASSLWLAGNNEQFFGPGTRLTVL.